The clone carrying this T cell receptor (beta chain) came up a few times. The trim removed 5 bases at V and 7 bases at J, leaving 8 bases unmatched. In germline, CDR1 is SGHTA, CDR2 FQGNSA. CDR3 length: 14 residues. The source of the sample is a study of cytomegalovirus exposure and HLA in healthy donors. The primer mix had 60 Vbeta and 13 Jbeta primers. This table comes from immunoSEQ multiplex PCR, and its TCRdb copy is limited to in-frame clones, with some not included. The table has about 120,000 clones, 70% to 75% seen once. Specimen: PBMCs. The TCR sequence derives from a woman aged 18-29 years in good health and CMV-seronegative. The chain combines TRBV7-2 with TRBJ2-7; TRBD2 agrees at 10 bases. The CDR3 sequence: CASSISGGAGEQYF. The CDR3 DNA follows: TGTGCCAGCAGCATCAGCGGGGGGGCGGGGGAGCAGTACTTC.